This entry is about one T cell receptor (beta chain). This record comes from a study of blood T cell repertoires in COVID-19. This CDR3 region has 17 residues. Germline V gene lookup returns CDR1 SNHLY and CDR2 FYNNEI. J gave up 5 bases and V 3 bases, and 10 bases lay outside the gene matches. Here immunoSEQ multiplex PCR was the method, and the copy in TCRdb shows in-frame clones only, minus some. This sample has around 200,000 clones; 85% to 90% occur once, and the top ten carry about 2.6%. The rearrangement uses TRBV2 and TRBJ2-2; TRBD1 matches at 9 bases. The clonotype originates from a middle-aged man with active or convalescent COVID-19. Source material: peripheral blood. CDR3 loop: CASSEGPGQGFTGELFF. As DNA, the CDR3 is TGTGCCAGCAGTGAGGGCCCGGGACAGGGTTTTACCGGGGAGCTGTTTTTT.